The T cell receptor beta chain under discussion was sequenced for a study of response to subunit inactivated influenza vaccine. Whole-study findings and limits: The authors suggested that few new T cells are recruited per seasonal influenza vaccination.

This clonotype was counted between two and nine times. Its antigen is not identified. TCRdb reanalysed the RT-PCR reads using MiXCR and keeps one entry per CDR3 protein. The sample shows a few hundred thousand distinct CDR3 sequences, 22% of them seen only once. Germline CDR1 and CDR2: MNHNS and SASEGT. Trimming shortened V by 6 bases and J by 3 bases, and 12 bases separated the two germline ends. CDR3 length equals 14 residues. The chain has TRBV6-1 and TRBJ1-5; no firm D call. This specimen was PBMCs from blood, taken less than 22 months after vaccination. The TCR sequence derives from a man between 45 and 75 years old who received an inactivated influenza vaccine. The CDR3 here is CASSSDRFNQPQHF. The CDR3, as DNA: TGTGCCAGCAGCTCCGACCGTTTCAATCAGCCCCAGCATTTT.